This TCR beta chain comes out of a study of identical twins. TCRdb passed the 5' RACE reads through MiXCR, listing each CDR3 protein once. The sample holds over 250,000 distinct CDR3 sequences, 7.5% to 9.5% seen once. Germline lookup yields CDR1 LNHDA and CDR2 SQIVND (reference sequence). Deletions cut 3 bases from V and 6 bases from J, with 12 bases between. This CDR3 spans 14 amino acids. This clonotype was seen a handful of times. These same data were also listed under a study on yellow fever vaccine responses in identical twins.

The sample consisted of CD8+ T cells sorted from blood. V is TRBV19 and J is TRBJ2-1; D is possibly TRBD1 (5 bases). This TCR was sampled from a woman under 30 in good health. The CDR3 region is CASSIGMQGNEQFF. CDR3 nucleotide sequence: TGTGCCAGTAGTATTGGAATGCAGGGCAATGAGCAGTTCTTC.